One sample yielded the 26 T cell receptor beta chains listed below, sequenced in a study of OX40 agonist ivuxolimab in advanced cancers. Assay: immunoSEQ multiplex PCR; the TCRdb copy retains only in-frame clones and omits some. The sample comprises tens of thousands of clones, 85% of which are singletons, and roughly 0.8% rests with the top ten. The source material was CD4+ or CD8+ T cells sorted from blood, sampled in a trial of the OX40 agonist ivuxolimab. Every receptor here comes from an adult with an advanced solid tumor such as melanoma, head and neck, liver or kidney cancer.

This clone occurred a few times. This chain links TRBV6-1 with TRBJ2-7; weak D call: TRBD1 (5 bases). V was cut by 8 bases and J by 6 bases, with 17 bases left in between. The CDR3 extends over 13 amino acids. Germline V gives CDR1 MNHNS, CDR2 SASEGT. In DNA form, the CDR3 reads TGTGCCAGCCGGTCCAGGGTAGGGTCCGAGCAGTACTTC. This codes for CASRSRVGSEQYF.

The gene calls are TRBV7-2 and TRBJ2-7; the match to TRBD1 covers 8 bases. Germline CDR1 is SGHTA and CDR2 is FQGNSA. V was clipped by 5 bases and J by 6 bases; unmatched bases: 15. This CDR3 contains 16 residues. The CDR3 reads CASSIAGQGYLGEQYF. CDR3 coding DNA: TGTGCCAGCAGCATCGCCGGACAGGGTTACTTGGGCGAGCAGTACTTC. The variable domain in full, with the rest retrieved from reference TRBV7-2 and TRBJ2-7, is GAGVSQSPSNKVTEKGKDVELRCDPISGHTALYWYRQSLGQGLEFLIYFQGNSAPDKSGLPSDRFSAERTGGSVSTLTIQRTQQEDSAVYLCASSIAGQGYLGEQYFGPGTRLTVT.

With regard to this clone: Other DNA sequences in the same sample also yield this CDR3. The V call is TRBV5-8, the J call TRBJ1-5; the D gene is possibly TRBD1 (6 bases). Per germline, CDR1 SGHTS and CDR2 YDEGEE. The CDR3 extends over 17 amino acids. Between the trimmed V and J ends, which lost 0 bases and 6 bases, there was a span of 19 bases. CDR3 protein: CASSLDTGTFTGQPQHF. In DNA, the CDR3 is TGTGCCAGCAGCTTGGACACAGGGACTTTTACGGGTCAGCCCCAGCATTTT.

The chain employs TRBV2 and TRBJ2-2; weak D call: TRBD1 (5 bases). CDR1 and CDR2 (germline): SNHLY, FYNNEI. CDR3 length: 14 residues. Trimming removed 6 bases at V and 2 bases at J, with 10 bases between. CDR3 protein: CASRGAVNTGELFF. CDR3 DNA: TGTGCCAGCAGAGGGGCGGTAAACACCGGGGAGCTGTTTTTT.

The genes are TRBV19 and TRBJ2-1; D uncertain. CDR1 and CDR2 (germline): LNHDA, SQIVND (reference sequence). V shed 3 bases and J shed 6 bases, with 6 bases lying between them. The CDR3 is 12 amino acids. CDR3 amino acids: CASSMQVNEQFF. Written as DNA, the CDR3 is TGTGCCAGTAGTATGCAAGTCAATGAGCAGTTCTTC.

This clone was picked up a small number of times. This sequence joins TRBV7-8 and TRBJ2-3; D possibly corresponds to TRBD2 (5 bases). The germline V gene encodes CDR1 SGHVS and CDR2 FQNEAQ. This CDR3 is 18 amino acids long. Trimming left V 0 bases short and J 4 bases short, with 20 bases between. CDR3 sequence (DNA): TGTGCCAGCAGCTTAGCCGAGAACCCGAGGGTTTTGGCAGATACGCAGTATTTT. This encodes CASSLAENPRVLADTQYF.

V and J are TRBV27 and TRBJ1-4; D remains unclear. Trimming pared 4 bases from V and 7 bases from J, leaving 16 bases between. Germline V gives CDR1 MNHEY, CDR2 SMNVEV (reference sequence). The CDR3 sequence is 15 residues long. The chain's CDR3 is CASSSLGKRGEKLFF. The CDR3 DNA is TGTGCCAGCAGTTCCCTCGGGAAGCGTGGTGAAAAACTGTTTTTT.

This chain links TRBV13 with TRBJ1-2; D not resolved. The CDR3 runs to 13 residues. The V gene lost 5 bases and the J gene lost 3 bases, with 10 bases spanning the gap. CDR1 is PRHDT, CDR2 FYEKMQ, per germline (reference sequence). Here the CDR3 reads CASSARVDYGYTF. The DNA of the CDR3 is TGTGCCAGCAGCGCAAGGGTTGACTATGGCTACACCTTC.

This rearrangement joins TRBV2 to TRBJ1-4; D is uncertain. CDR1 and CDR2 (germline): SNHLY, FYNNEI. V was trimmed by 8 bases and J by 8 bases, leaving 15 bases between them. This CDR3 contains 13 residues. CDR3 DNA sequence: TGTGCCAGCCCGGGCAGCTCTTGGGAAAAACTGTTTTTT. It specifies CASPGSSWEKLFF.

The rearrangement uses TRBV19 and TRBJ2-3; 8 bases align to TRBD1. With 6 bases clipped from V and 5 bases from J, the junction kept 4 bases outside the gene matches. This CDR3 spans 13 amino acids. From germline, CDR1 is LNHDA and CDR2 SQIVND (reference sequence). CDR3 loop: CASSGQGRDTQYF. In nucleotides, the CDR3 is TGTGCCAGTAGCGGACAGGGACGAGATACGCAGTATTTT.

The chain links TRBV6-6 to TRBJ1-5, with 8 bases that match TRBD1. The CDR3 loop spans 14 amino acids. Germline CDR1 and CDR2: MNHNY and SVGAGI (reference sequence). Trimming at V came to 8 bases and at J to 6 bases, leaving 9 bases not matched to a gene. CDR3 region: CASRPDREFQPQHF. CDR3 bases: TGTGCCAGCCGACCGGACAGGGAATTTCAGCCCCAGCATTTT.

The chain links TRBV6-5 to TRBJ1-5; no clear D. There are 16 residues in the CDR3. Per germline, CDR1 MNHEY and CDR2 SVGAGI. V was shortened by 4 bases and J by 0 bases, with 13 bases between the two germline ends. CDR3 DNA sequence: TGTGCCAGCAGTTTTGGCGCAGCAAATAGCAATCAGCCCCAGCATTTT. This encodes CASSFGAANSNQPQHF.

The chain's CDR3 is CASSLDRGGYNEQFF. The CDR3 DNA reads TGTGCCAGCAGCTTAGACAGAGGGGGTTACAATGAGCAGTTCTTC. The V gene is TRBV7-7, the J gene TRBJ2-1; D may be TRBD1 (6 bases). Germline CDR1 reads SSHAT; CDR2 reads FNYEAQ (reference sequence). This CDR3 has 15 residues. The germline V and J ends were trimmed by 1 base and 4 bases, with 11 bases remaining between them.

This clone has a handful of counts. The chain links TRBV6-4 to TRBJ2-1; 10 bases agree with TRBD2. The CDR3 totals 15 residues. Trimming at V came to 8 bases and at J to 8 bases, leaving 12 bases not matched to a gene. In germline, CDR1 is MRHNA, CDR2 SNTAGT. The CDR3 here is CASSKSSGGGHEQFF. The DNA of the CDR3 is TGTGCCAGCTCGAAGTCTAGCGGGGGAGGCCATGAGCAGTTCTTC.

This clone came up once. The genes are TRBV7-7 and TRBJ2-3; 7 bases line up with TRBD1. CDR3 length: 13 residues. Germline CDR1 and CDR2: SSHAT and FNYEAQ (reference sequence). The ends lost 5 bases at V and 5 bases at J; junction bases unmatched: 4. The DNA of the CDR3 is TGTGCCAGCAGCACCGGACAGGTAGATACGCAGTATTTT. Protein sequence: CASSTGQVDTQYF.

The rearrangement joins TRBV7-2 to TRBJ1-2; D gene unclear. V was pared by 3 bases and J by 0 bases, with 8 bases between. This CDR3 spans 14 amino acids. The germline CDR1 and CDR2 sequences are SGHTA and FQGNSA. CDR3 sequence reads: CASSLVSSNYGYTF. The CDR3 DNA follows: TGTGCCAGCAGCTTGGTGTCTTCTAACTATGGCTACACCTTC.

The CDR3 loop is CASSPIDALGGYTF. CDR3 sequence (DNA): TGTGCCAGCAGTCCCATCGATGCCTTGGGGGGCTACACCTTC. The rearrangement links TRBV28 to TRBJ1-2, with no clear D. The CDR3 is made up of 14 amino acids. V was trimmed by 5 bases and J by 8 bases, leaving 18 bases between them. Germline CDR1 MDHEN, CDR2 SYDVKM.

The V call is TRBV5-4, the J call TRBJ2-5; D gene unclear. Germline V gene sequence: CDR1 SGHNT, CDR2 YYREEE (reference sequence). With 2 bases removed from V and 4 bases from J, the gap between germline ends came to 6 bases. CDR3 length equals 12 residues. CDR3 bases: TGTGCCAGCAGCTTTACGCGAGAGACCCAGTACTTC. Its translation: CASSFTRETQYF.

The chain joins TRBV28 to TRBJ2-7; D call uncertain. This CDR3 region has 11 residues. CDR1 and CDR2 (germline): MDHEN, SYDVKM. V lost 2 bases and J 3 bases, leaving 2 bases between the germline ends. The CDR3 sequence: CASSLGYEQYF. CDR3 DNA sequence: TGTGCCAGCAGTTTAGGCTACGAGCAGTACTTC.

CDR3 coding DNA: TGTGCCAGCAGTGAACAGGGTTGGGTTTTCTTT. Amino acids: CASSEQGWVFF. The genes are TRBV6-5 and TRBJ1-1; tentatively, D is TRBD1 (6 bases). Per germline, CDR1 MNHEY and CDR2 SVGAGI. With 5 bases removed from V and 13 bases from J, the gap between germline ends came to 14 bases. This CDR3 contains 11 residues.

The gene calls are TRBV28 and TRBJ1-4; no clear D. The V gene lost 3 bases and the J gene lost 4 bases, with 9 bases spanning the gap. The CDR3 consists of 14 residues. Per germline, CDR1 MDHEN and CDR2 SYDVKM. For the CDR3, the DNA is TGTGCCAGCAGTTTGACGGACGGTAATGAAAAACTGTTTTTT. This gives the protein CASSLTDGNEKLFF.

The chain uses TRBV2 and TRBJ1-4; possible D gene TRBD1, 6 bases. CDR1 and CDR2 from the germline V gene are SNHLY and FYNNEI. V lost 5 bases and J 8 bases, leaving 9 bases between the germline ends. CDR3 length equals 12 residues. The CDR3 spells CASSSTGEKLFF. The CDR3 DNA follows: TGTGCCAGCAGTTCTACAGGGGAAAAACTGTTTTTT.

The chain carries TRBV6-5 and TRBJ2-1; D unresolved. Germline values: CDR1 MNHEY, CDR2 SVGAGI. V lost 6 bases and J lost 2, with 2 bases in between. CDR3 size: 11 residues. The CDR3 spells CASRAYNEQFF. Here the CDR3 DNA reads TGTGCCAGCAGGGCCTACAATGAGCAGTTCTTC.

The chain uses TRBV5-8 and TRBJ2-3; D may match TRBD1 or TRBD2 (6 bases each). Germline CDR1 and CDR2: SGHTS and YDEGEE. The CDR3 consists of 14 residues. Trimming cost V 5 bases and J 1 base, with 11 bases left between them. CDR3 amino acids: CASRGGLGTDTQYF. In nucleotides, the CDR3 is TGTGCCAGCAGGGGGGGCCTAGGCACAGATACGCAGTATTTT.

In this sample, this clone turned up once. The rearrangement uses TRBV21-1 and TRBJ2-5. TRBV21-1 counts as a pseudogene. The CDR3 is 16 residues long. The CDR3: CASSKRTEGGSETQYF. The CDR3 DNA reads TGTGCCAGCAGCAAGAGGACTGAGGGGGGTAGCGAGACCCAGTACTTC.

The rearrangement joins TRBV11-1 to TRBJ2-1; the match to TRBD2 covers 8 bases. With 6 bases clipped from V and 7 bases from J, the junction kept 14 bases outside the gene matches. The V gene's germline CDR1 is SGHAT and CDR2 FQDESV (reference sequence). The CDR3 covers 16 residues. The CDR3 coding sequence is TGTGCCAGCAGGACTGATCGGGAGGGCCGTGTAAATGAGCAGTTCTTC. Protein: CASRTDREGRVNEQFF.